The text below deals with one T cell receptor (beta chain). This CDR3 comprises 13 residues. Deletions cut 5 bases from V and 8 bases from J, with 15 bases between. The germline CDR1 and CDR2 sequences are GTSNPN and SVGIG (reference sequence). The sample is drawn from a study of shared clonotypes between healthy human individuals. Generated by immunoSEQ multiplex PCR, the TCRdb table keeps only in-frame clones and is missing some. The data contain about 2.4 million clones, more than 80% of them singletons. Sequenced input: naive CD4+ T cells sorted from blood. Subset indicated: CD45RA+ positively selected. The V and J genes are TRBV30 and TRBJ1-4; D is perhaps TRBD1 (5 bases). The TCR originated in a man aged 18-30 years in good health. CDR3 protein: CAWAARGTEKLFF. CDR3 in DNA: TGTGCCTGGGCCGCCCGCGGGACGGAAAAACTGTTTTTT.